This paragraph reports one T cell receptor (beta chain). The antigen it binds to is not known. No base qualities exist here, and no much larger clone lies one base off it. Spanning cysteine to phenylalanine, the CDR3 consists of 13 amino acids. The CDR3 DNA has 39 bases and is translated from base 1. Trimming takes 8 bases off V and 2 bases off J; junction bases not matched to a gene: 4. Based on the germline V gene, the CDR1 and CDR2 sequences are SGHDN and FVKESK. This entry comes from a study of cytomegalovirus exposure and HLA in healthy donors (dated by TCRdb to about 2017). Study-level background: According to an earlier analysis of a few hundred of the donors, about 190 million T cells yielded roughly 100 million unique TCR beta sequences and more than 250 Gb of sequence data. A later genetic analysis took genome-wide SNP genotypes for about 55% of the 666 donors and used that subset as a discovery cohort. A separate validation cohort of approximately 130 different subjects was used in addition to the roughly 670-subject first cohort. An early release covering just under 650 HLA-typed donors comprised about 300 gigabases of sequencing data and around 80 million unique TCR sequences. Four to six DR-DQ haplotypes were handled as single units for association and clustering because linkage in the cohort was strong. Of the roughly 400 genotyped donors, more than 75% were placed in the genetic ancestry cluster associated with self-reported Caucasian donors. In an earlier analysis of over 550 of the donors, high-throughput TCR beta sequencing was used to judge whether each TCR beta V gene segment behaved as functional or pseudogenic. To predict cytomegalovirus infection status, the study brought together high-throughput TCR immunosequencing, statistical association of individual TCRs with disease status, and machine learning. Donor age, sex, ethnicity and CMV serostatus were collected together with the repertoire data. The number of donors typed differed by locus, with about 629-630 for A, B, C, DRB1 and DQB1, around 500 for DQA1, 606 for DPA1, and around 450 for DPB1. Every discovery cohort repertoire had been produced on one sequencing platform. Both class I and class II loci were covered by HLA typing, at four-digit resolution. Across approximately 400 genotyped donors of the cohort, an average of approximately 220,000 unique TCR beta nucleotide sequences per donor were sequenced, and around 20% of those sequences were non-productive. The study aimed to test whether signatures of past pathogen exposure could be identified by cataloging public T cell receptors. Rather than drawing on any new phenotypic data, the later analysis identified candidate immune exposures from TCR beta sequences and the way those sequences occurred across donors. A later analysis re-examined previously published TCR beta repertoires from roughly 650 donors and added high-resolution HLA genotyping to investigate patterns of TCR occurrence. The study used immunosequencing to profile the T cell repertoires of approximately 640 subjects and linked those repertoires to cytomegalovirus serostatus. Overall study results and their limits: Roughly uniform sequencing depth across donors was assumed in presence/absence analyses, although this assumption may not hold. In a later analysis, HLA-associated TCR beta chains were found to be more clonally expanded and to have lower generation probabilities than equally common non-associated chains. Because counts were too low, seventeen rarely observed V segments, including chromosome 9 orphons, were left out of the earlier analysis of 587 of the donors. Compared with the roughly 710-donor mean, donors in an Asian-associated ancestry cluster had fewer N-insertions in productive TCRs, according to a later genetic analysis. Because some donors lacked HLA typing at each locus, the association tests relied only on the typed subset. In vitro tests confirmed that three of the cytomegalovirus-associated TCR beta chains recognize cytomegalovirus antigens. Most CMV-associated TCR beta chains appeared to be HLA-restricted in a later analysis, and the HLA associations seemed to be driven largely by CMV exposure. A further reported finding was that TCR beta sequences accurately predicted the HLA-A and HLA-B alleles for most subjects in the first cohort. The 87-base-pair reads could not distinguish some IMGT-functional V segments, including TRBV6-2 and TRBV6-3, so those segments were excluded. Only TCR beta chains were sequenced in this cohort, and the absence of alpha or paired-chain data limited detectable features. In a later analysis, TCR association rates were found to vary across HLA loci, with the most associated TCRs seen for DRB1 alleles and the fewest for HLA-C alleles. Strong co-occurrence of HLA alleles, especially DR and DQ, made assigning TCR associations to individual alleles difficult. Cytomegalovirus status was reported to be diagnosed by the classifier with high specificity and sensitivity in both the original and validation cohorts. In an earlier analysis of about 600 of the donors, most TCR beta V segments appeared in productive rearrangements about 90% or about 30% of the time, broadly matching IMGT annotations. A cluster of highly shared sequence variants was judged likely to represent a technical artifact of the sequencing pipeline. The only immune exposure information available for the cohort was CMV serostatus. Linkage disequilibrium might explain the correlated functional status among segregating V segments, but an unknown experimental factor could not be excluded. A later genetic analysis associated a missense DCLRE1C variant with V-gene and J-gene trimming of TCR beta chains, and an independent cohort replicated the association. It was suggested by the authors that the approach could potentially be generalized to other disease states and immunological phenotypes. At a false discovery rate of 0.05, a later analysis linked around 17,000 TCR beta sequences to specific HLA alleles. In the study, 150 to 200 TCR beta chains were listed as associated with cytomegalovirus. Across donors, most TCR sequences were observed very rarely, whereas some public TCRs were present in many individuals. Several of the top co-occurrence clusters appeared to be linked to parvovirus B19, influenza, CMV and Epstein-Barr virus, according to a later analysis.

Library prep was done by the immunoSEQ multiplex PCR assay. The multiplex PCR relied on a mix of 60 forward primers for TCR Vbeta segments and 13 reverse primers for TCR Jbeta segments. Amplification of the CDR3 region of rearranged TCR beta genes was performed with a multiplex PCR assay on genomic DNA. The Illumina HiSeq System was used to sequence the amplified TCR beta libraries as 87-base-pair reads. The paper's data handling went like this. A later analysis tallied 80 million to 95 million unique TCR beta chains across the 660 or so repertoires, and about 10 million of those chains were shared by two or more donors. A nearest-neighbor algorithm error-corrected the raw reads and collapsed the reads into unique sequences, merging closely related sequences to remove PCR and sequencing errors. CDR3 sequences were aligned to IMGT reference sequences to assign V, D and J gene segments. For a sequence to be retained, at least a six-nucleotide match to both a V gene segment and a J gene segment was required. Rearrangements were classified as productive when the CDR3 lacked stop codons and remained in frame with V and J, and all other rearrangements were classified as non-productive. CDR3 was defined according to IMGT convention as the region running from the second conserved V-encoded cysteine to the conserved J-encoded phenylalanine. Sequences without an unambiguous match to a single V gene segment were excluded from the earlier analysis of approximately 600 of the donors. In an earlier analysis of 587 of the donors, V segments were called functional above 56.7% productive rearrangements and were called segregating when the between-donor standard deviation exceeded 5%. A statistical classification framework was built for diagnosing cytomegalovirus status from the catalog of TCR beta chain sequences. A later analysis assigned V and J genes by comparing TCR nucleotide sequences with IMGT/GENE-DB human TR gene sequences. Using the TCRdist pipeline, a later analysis assigned CDR3 sequences along with most-parsimonious VDJ recombination scenarios. A later analysis defined each TCR beta chain by its CDR3 amino acid sequence plus V-gene family, and excluded reads lacking a unique V-gene family. As a way to deal with suspected cross-contamination and a sequencing artifact, a later analysis dropped roughly 620 nucleotide sequences that were highly shared and had low generation probability. In a later analysis, a clonal expansion index for each public chain was calculated from normalized within-repertoire ranks of inferred template counts. In a later analysis, generation probabilities were computed using a VDJ recombination model fitted to out-of-frame rearrangements, and the results were checked against IGoR. In a later analysis, hypergeometric tests were used to score TCR-TCR, TCR-HLA and TCR-CMV co-occurrence, with a repertoire-size bias correction applied to TCR pairs. To estimate false discovery rates, a later analysis permuted the HLA or CMV assignments 20 times. In a later analysis, co-occurring TCRs were grouped with DBSCAN, and TCRdist sequence similarity was added when clustering was performed within HLA-allele-positive subsets. Repertoires with fewer than 30,000 or more than 120,000 public chains, plus five repertoires with anomalous nucleotide sharing, were excluded from co-occurrence clustering. Entries here come from immuneACCESS through TCRdb and include only in-frame sequences with V and J called. Some clones fail to appear in such tables; in the studies checked, an unresolved V gene covers under half of the shortfall, and the cause of the remainder is unknown. The V and J calls and clone size were taken over from that table, and D and trimming were inferred from the DNA. The sample yields roughly 190,000 clones; approximately 79% were counted once. The ten most abundant clones make up approximately 6% of the sample.

In total, 630 or so healthy bone marrow donors made up the cohort. At the time of sampling, every cohort member was nominally healthy, though immune exposures that went unrecorded were likely present. The donor was CMV seropositive and belonged to the group of more than 250 seropositive cohort members. Each donor provided a peripheral blood sample, and peripheral blood mononuclear cells were used for TCR beta sequencing. The Qiagen DNeasy Blood Extraction Kit was used to extract genomic DNA from the blood cell samples. The sequence links TRBV14 to TRBJ1-2, with TRBD1 identical over 8 junction bases. This TCR came from a man in his forties in good health and CMV-seropositive. Sequencing input: PBMCs. The CDR3 loop reads CASGRTGNYGYTF. The nucleotide sequence is given as TGTGCCAGCGGACGGACAGGGAACTATGGCTACACCTTC. Full variable domain (CDR3 extended with the reference TRBV14 and TRBJ1-2 proteins): EAGVTQFPSHSVIEKGQTVTLRCDPISGHDNLYWYRRVMGKEIKFLLHFVKESKQDESGMPNNRFLAERTGGTYSTLKVQPAELEDSGVYFCASGRTGNYGYTFGSGTRLTVV.